The sequence of this T cell receptor (beta chain) was determined in a study of blood T cell repertoires in COVID-19. Here immunoSEQ multiplex PCR was the method, and the copy in TCRdb shows in-frame clones only, minus some. Of roughly 200,000 clones in the sample, roughly 89% are singletons; the top ten hold around 4.2%. Sequences were obtained from PBMCs or T cells enriched from blood (not recorded which). The receptor comes from a woman under 40 with acute COVID-19.

The CDR3 here is CASSYLQGASYNEQFF. In DNA form, the CDR3 reads TGCGCCAGCAGCTACCTACAGGGGGCCTCCTACAATGAGCAGTTCTTC. The genes are TRBV5-1 and TRBJ2-1; 9 nucleotides match TRBD1. CDR3 length equals 16 residues. Germline lookup yields CDR1 SGHRS and CDR2 YFSETQ. Germline trimming cut 3 bases from V and 0 bases from J; bases unmatched to any gene: 4.